The present T cell receptor (beta chain) was sequenced within a study of T cell changes during pregnancy in multiple sclerosis. The V and J ends lost 4 bases and 3 bases respectively, with 10 bases between them. CDR1 SGHRS and CDR2 YFSETQ come from the germline V gene. The CDR3 sequence is 13 residues long. Using immunoSEQ multiplex PCR, the repertoire was profiled, and TCRdb retains in-frame clones only, with some absent. This table holds tens of thousands of clones, 92% found once. This clone was detected only once. This specimen was peripheral blood, taken in the first trimester of pregnancy. This sequence originates from a female donor with multiple sclerosis, enrolled in a pregnancy study. V gene TRBV5-1 combines with J gene TRBJ1-2; no clear D. The CDR3 DNA reads as TGCGCCAGCAGCGATGAACTACACTATGGCTACACCTTC. Residues: CASSDELHYGYTF.